A selection of T cell receptor beta chains follows, all from one sample in a study of T-cell reconstitution after alpha-beta-depleted transplantation in children. From the PCR reads, TCRdb called clonotypes with MiXCR, one entry per CDR3 protein. The data hold 420,000 or so distinct CDR3 sequences, with roughly a tenth observed a single time. Material: PBMCs from the stem cell graft donor, obtained from the stem cell graft. The origin of the receptors is a human donor who donated a stem cell graft to a child with acute myeloid leukemia. CDR3s include the opening cysteine and the closing phenylalanine or tryptophan. Each record gives: V gene, clone size, J gene, D gene, CDR3 protein, CDR3 DNA. D genes are given only for firm matches. A row's size may be missing; if present it is once, few, many or a size class.

TRBV20-1	many	TRBJ2-3	TRBD2	CSAGLAGVVDTQYF	TGCAGTGCTGGGCTAGCGGGAGTTGTGGATACGCAGTATTTT
TRBV20-1	NA	TRBJ2-2	TRBD2	CSARGGSIYTGELFF	TGCAGTGCTAGGGGGGGGTCGATCTACACCGGGGAGCTGTTTTTT
TRBV12-3/TRBV12-4	few	TRBJ1-3	NA	CASSSGTSTGNTIYF	TGTGCCAGCAGCTCCGGGACCTCCACTGGAAACACCATATATTTT
TRBV29-1	many	TRBJ2-3	TRBD2	CSVLAGGQDTQYF	TGCAGCGTGCTAGCGGGGGGGCAAGATACGCAGTATTTT
TRBV4-1	many	TRBJ2-5	TRBD1	CASSQEGTGGLVETQYF	TGCGCCAGCAGCCAAGAGGGAACAGGGGGTTTGGTTGAGACCCAGTACTTC
TRBV4-2	few	TRBJ2-3	TRBD2	CASSQDPAGGADTQYF	TGTGCCAGCAGCCAAGATCCAGCGGGGGGGGCTGATACGCAGTATTTT
TRBV10-2	few	TRBJ1-2	NA	CASSRSDLANYGYTF	TGCGCCAGCAGTAGATCGGACCTAGCCAACTATGGCTACACCTTC
TRBV7-7	NA	TRBJ1-2	TRBD1	CASGRQGFLNYGYTF	TGTGCTAGCGGACGACAGGGTTTCCTCAACTATGGCTACACCTTC
TRBV4-1	NA	TRBJ1-6	NA	CASSQDEAYSPLHF	TGCGCCAGCAGCCAAGATGAGGCATATTCACCCCTCCACTTT
TRBV7-8	few	TRBJ2-5	NA	CASGGALAETQYF	TGTGCCAGCGGGGGGGCCCTCGCAGAGACCCAGTACTTC
TRBV6-5	few	TRBJ2-7	NA	CASSSFEDHEQYF	TGTGCCAGCAGTTCGTTCGAGGACCACGAGCAGTACTTC
TRBV18	NA	TRBJ1-5	TRBD1	CASSLNRGEPQHF	TGTGCCAGCTCCCTCAACAGGGGGGAGCCCCAGCATTTT
TRBV12-3/TRBV12-4	few	TRBJ2-1	TRBD2	CASSQGTSGYNEQFF	TGTGCCAGCAGCCAAGGGACTAGCGGATACAATGAGCAGTTCTTC
TRBV12-3/TRBV12-4	NA	TRBJ2-1	TRBD2	CASVARGGTYNEQFF	TGTGCCAGCGTGGCTCGCGGGGGGACCTACAATGAGCAGTTCTTC
TRBV6-1	NA	TRBJ2-5	NA	CASMGVIQETQYF	TGTGCCAGCATGGGAGTAATCCAAGAGACCCAGTACTTC
TRBV6-4	few	TRBJ2-1	NA	CASSDSDPNEQFF	TGTGCCAGCAGTGACTCTGACCCCAATGAGCAGTTCTTC
TRBV27	NA	TRBJ1-3	NA	CASSAEYGGPGNTIYF	TGTGCCAGCAGTGCAGAATACGGGGGCCCTGGAAACACCATATATTTT
TRBV5-5	NA	TRBJ2-3	TRBD1	CASSITDRGGTDTQYF	TGTGCCAGCAGCATTACCGACAGGGGGGGGACAGATACGCAGTATTTT
TRBV20-1	NA	TRBJ2-7	TRBD1	CSASRAGGHNSYEQYF	TGCAGTGCTAGTAGGGCAGGGGGCCATAACTCCTACGAGCAGTACTTC
TRBV6-5	NA	TRBJ1-5	NA	CASSSKGGSNQPQHF	TGTGCCAGCAGTTCCAAGGGGGGGAGCAATCAGCCCCAGCATTTT
TRBV5-1	NA	TRBJ1-1	TRBD1	CASSVNRGIWSNTEAFF	TGCGCCAGCAGCGTGAACAGGGGGATTTGGTCGAACACTGAAGCTTTCTTT
TRBV5-1	few	TRBJ2-2	NA	CASSATGHHTGELFF	TGCGCCAGCAGCGCCACAGGGCATCACACCGGGGAGCTGTTTTTT
TRBV20-1	few	TRBJ1-2	NA	CSAGGGYTF	TGCAGTGCCGGGGGGGGCTACACCTTC
TRBV5-1	few	TRBJ2-2	TRBD2	CASSSTSGTNTGELFF	TGCGCCAGCAGCTCGACTAGCGGAACGAACACCGGGGAGCTGTTTTTT
TRBV30	many	TRBJ1-1	NA	CAWSALTEAFF	TGTGCCTGGAGTGCCCTCACTGAAGCTTTCTTT
TRBV5-6	few	TRBJ1-5	TRBD1	CASSLHRGREPQHF	TGTGCCAGCAGCTTGCACAGGGGGCGGGAACCCCAGCATTTT
TRBV12-3/TRBV12-4	few	TRBJ2-3	NA	CASSLRQGDTQYF	TGTGCCAGCAGTTTACGGCAGGGGGATACGCAGTATTTT
TRBV10-3	NA	TRBJ2-7	NA	CAISGTHGGYEQYF	TGTGCCATCAGCGGGACCCACGGGGGCTACGAGCAGTACTTC
TRBV11-2	NA	TRBJ2-1	NA	CASSLRASDEQFF	TGTGCCAGCAGCTTAAGGGCTAGCGATGAGCAGTTCTTC
TRBV11-2	NA	TRBJ2-2	NA	CASSYIKNTGELFF	TGTGCCAGCAGCTACATAAAGAACACCGGGGAGCTGTTTTTT
TRBV7-2	NA	TRBJ2-7	TRBD2	CASSPIGGKEYEQYF	TGTGCCAGCAGCCCCATCGGGGGGAAAGAGTACGAGCAGTACTTC
TRBV12-3/TRBV12-4	NA	TRBJ2-1	NA	CASNIPDGYNEQFF	TGTGCCAGCAATATCCCGGACGGATACAATGAGCAGTTCTTC
TRBV6-5	few	TRBJ2-3	NA	CASSYSLAESWGTQYF	TGTGCCAGCAGTTACTCGCTCGCGGAGAGCTGGGGTACGCAGTATTTT
TRBV7-3	NA	TRBJ2-1	NA	CASSLRGSALDEQFF	TGTGCCAGCAGCTTAAGGGGGTCTGCGCTCGATGAGCAGTTCTTC
TRBV20-1	few	TRBJ1-5	TRBD1	CSASPPHRQGKTFNSNQPQHF	TGCAGTGCTAGCCCCCCCCACCGACAGGGGAAGACCTTCAATAGCAATCAGCCCCAGCATTTT
TRBV6-2/TRBV6-3	few	TRBJ2-7	TRBD1	CASSQGASSYEQYF	TGTGCCAGCAGCCAGGGGGCCAGCTCCTACGAGCAGTACTTC
TRBV5-1	NA	TRBJ1-2	TRBD1	CASRSGTGTGIPYGYTF	TGCGCCAGCAGATCCGGGACAGGGACAGGAATTCCCTATGGCTACACCTTC
TRBV3-1	once	TRBJ1-1	NA	CACSKEAAGRAEAFF	TGTGCCTGCAGCAAAGAAGCGGCAGGGAGGGCTGAAGCTTTCTTT
TRBV20-1	NA	TRBJ2-3	NA	CSARGGPPKDTQYF	TGCAGTGCTAGGGGGGGCCCGCCGAAAGATACGCAGTATTTT
TRBV5-6	NA	TRBJ2-5	NA	CASSSPGNQETQYF	TGTGCCAGCAGCTCTCCAGGGAACCAAGAGACCCAGTACTTC
TRBV11-2	NA	TRBJ2-1	NA	CASSLEIRTDQFF	TGTGCCAGCAGCTTAGAAATCCGGACCGATCAGTTCTTC
TRBV6-1	NA	TRBJ1-6	NA	CASSPRELYNSPLHF	TGTGCCAGCAGTCCGAGGGAACTCTATAATTCCCCCCTCCACTTT
TRBV7-2	few	TRBJ2-4	NA	CASSLVENIQYF	TGTGCCAGCAGCTTAGTAGAAAACATTCAGTACTTC
TRBV6-1	few	TRBJ1-4	NA	CASTGTVNEKLFF	TGTGCCAGCACCGGGACGGTTAATGAAAAACTGTTTTTT